This entry features one T cell receptor (beta chain) sequence. Under the authors' procedure: Amplified reference gene primers provided the basis for estimating nucleated cell counts. Method: immunoSEQ multiplex PCR; TCRdb's copy keeps in-frame clones and lacks some. V, J and clone size reflect that table, while D and trimming were determined from the DNA. The sample lists about 220,000 clones, 70% to 90% occurring once. This sample was included in a study of blood T cell repertoires in COVID-19. Study summary: Some COVID-19 samples were acute and others convalescent; all came from the United States, Italy and Spain. PBMCs, B-cell-depleted T cells, or T cells were the source of the cDNA or gDNA that made up the material.

Per germline, CDR1 MNHEY and CDR2 SVGAGI. V was pared by 8 bases and J by 2 bases, with 10 bases between. The CDR3 has 12 residues. Sequences were obtained from peripheral blood. This clonotype was obtained from a man aged 45-65 years who had recovered from COVID-19. The chain carries TRBV6-5 and TRBJ2-7, with TRBD1 as a possible D gene (5 bases). CDR3 region: CASGRTTYEQYF. As DNA, the CDR3 is TGTGCCAGCGGCAGGACAACCTACGAGCAGTACTTC.